These T cell receptor beta chains were read from a single sample in a study of blood T cell repertoires in COVID-19. TCRdb's copy holds only in-frame clones and misses some; the assay was immunoSEQ multiplex PCR. The sample has approximately 450,000 clones, approximately 90% seen once. The material sequenced was PBMCs or T cells enriched from blood (not recorded which). The receptors come from a woman between 18 and 29 years old with acute COVID-19. Each CDR3 is given with its conserved first and last residue. The D gene is left open where the match is weak. A clone size is listed for some rows: how often the clone was seen (once, few, many), or a class if it is expanded.

clone size	V gene	J gene	D gene	CDR3 protein	CDR3 DNA
.	TRBV6-5	TRBJ1-5	.	CASSYGRTQHF	TGTGCCAGCAGCTATGGGCGAACCCAGCATTTT
.	TRBV6-2/TRBV6-3	TRBJ1-1	.	CASSYPALGTEAFF	TGTGCCAGCAGTTACCCAGCTCTAGGCACTGAAGCTTTCTTT
.	TRBV7-2	TRBJ1-1	.	CASRLELDTEAFF	TGTGCCAGCCGCCTGGAACTAGACACTGAAGCTTTCTTT
.	TRBV19	TRBJ2-5	TRBD2	CASSMVASGSLQETQYF	TGTGCCAGTAGTATGGTCGCTAGCGGAAGCCTCCAAGAGACCCAGTACTTC
.	TRBV19	TRBJ2-5	.	CASSIFADSQETQYF	TGTGCCAGTAGTATCTTCGCTGACAGTCAAGAGACCCAGTACTTC
once	TRBV7-9	TRBJ2-7	.	CASSHMAGEQYF	TGTGCCAGCAGCCACATGGCGGGGGAGCAGTACTTC
.	TRBV10-3	TRBJ1-3	.	CAITVEGDRPGNTIYF	TGTGCCATCACGGTGGAAGGAGACCGTCCTGGAAACACCATATATTTT
.	TRBV4-2	TRBJ2-2	.	CASRSDSANTGELFF	TGTGCCAGCAGGTCTGACAGTGCGAACACCGGGGAGCTGTTTTTT
.	TRBV24-1	TRBJ2-5	TRBD2	CATSDPGLAGVKETQYF	TGTGCCACCAGTGATCCTGGACTAGCGGGAGTTAAAGAGACCCAGTACTTC
few	TRBV6-5	TRBJ1-3	.	CASSQTAGNTIYF	TGTGCCAGCAGCCAGACAGCTGGAAACACCATATATTTT
.	TRBV3-1/TRBV3-2	TRBJ2-7	TRBD2	CASSQGTTTSEQYF	TGTGCCAGCAGCCAGGGGACTACGACTTCCGAGCAGTACTTC
.	TRBV7-9	TRBJ2-1	.	CASSFGGSGNEQFF	TGTGCCAGCAGCTTTGGTGGCAGCGGGAATGAGCAGTTCTTC
.	TRBV15	TRBJ2-7	TRBD2	CATSRDGGLAAEQYF	TGTGCCACCAGCAGAGATGGGGGACTAGCCGCCGAGCAGTACTTC
.	TRBV23-1	TRBJ2-2	TRBD1	CASSQFRQGGTGELFF	TGCGCCAGCAGTCAGTTCAGACAGGGTGGCACCGGGGAGCTGTTTTTT
.	TRBV19	TRBJ2-4	TRBD2	CASSIETSGSLIQYF	TGTGCCAGTAGTATAGAGACTAGCGGGAGCCTCATTCAGTACTTC
.	TRBV18	TRBJ1-4	TRBD1	CASSPQGADEKLFF	TGTGCCAGCTCACCTCAGGGGGCTGACGAAAAACTGTTTTTT
.	TRBV7-6	TRBJ2-3	.	CASSLASGQSMSDTQYF	TGTGCCAGCAGCTTAGCCAGCGGGCAATCGATGTCAGATACGCAGTATTTT
.	TRBV5-1	TRBJ2-7	TRBD2	CASSLGSSGGYEQYF	TGCGCCAGCAGCTTGGGGTCTAGCGGGGGATACGAGCAGTACTTC
few	TRBV7-2	TRBJ1-2	.	CASSSSVRVSNYGYTF	TGTGCCAGCAGCTCAAGTGTCAGGGTGTCTAACTATGGCTACACCTTC
.	TRBV7-9	TRBJ1-5	.	CASSLGSGSNQPQHF	TGTGCCAGCAGCTTAGGATCCGGGAGCAATCAGCCCCAGCATTTT
once	TRBV18	TRBJ2-2	TRBD2	CASSPGLVNGELFF	TGTGCCAGCTCACCGGGACTAGTCAACGGGGAGCTGTTTTTT
.	TRBV3-1/TRBV3-2	TRBJ1-2	TRBD1	CASSPRDRGNYGYTF	TGTGCCAGCAGCCCTCGAGACAGGGGGAACTATGGCTACACCTTC
.	TRBV10-2	TRBJ2-1	TRBD2	CASIGPSGRLSDEQFF	TGCGCCAGCATTGGTCCTAGCGGGAGGTTGTCGGATGAGCAGTTCTTC
.	TRBV2	TRBJ2-3	.	CASKRAETTDTQYF	TGTGCCAGCAAGAGAGCGGAGACTACAGATACGCAGTATTTT
.	TRBV12-5	TRBJ1-2	TRBD1	CASGQGQAYGYTF	TGTGCTAGTGGTCAAGGACAGGCCTATGGCTACACCTTC
.	TRBV27	TRBJ2-1	.	CASSLGVAPNNEQFF	TGTGCCAGCAGCCTCGGGGTAGCTCCGAACAATGAGCAGTTCTTC
.	TRBV7-8	TRBJ1-1	TRBD1	CASSLGDRGGRAFF	TGTGCCAGCAGCTTAGGGGACAGGGGCGGCAGGGCTTTCTTT
once	TRBV28	TRBJ2-2	TRBD2	CASSLFRFGRAITGELFF	TGTGCCAGCAGTTTATTCCGATTCGGGAGGGCCATCACCGGGGAGCTGTTTTTT
.	TRBV11-2	TRBJ2-3	.	CASSQGFSDTQYF	TGTGCCAGCAGCCAGGGGTTCTCAGATACGCAGTATTTT
.	TRBV19	TRBJ2-3	.	CASSFSSAGTRIAAQYF	TGTGCCAGTAGTTTTTCCTCAGCCGGGACACGGATCGCGGCGCAGTATTTT
.	TRBV5-1	TRBJ1-4	.	CASSLDRNEKLFF	TGCGCCAGCAGCTTGGACAGGAATGAAAAACTGTTTTTT
.	TRBV9	TRBJ1-2	.	CASSVGSGVRNYGYTF	TGTGCCAGCAGCGTCGGCTCAGGGGTCCGCAACTATGGCTACACCTTC
.	TRBV10-3	TRBJ1-1	.	CAIRANTEAFF	TGTGCCATCAGAGCCAACACTGAAGCTTTCTTT
.	TRBV7-8	TRBJ1-1	TRBD1	CASSLYLGQEEAQGAFF	TGTGCCAGCAGCTTATATTTGGGACAGGAGGAGGCCCAGGGAGCTTTCTTT
.	TRBV19	TRBJ1-1	.	CASSPAGRTEAFF	TGTGCCAGTAGTCCGGCAGGGAGGACTGAAGCTTTCTTT
few	TRBV29-1	TRBJ1-3	.	CSVLSGFSGNTIYF	TGCAGCGTACTCTCAGGGTTCTCTGGAAACACCATATATTTT
.	TRBV11-2	TRBJ2-7	.	CASSLRTEQYF	TGTGCCAGCAGCCTCCGGACAGAGCAGTACTTC
.	TRBV19	TRBJ2-3	.	CASSTYQGPYTDTQYF	TGTGCCAGTAGTACCTACCAGGGGCCCTACACAGATACGCAGTATTTT
.	TRBV5-4	TRBJ1-4	TRBD1	CASTLDRGGSNEKLFF	TGTGCCAGCACCTTGGACAGGGGCGGTAGTAATGAAAAACTGTTTTTT
.	TRBV4-2	TRBJ1-6	TRBD1	CASSQDGQGNSPLHF	TGTGCCAGCAGCCAAGACGGACAGGGGAATTCACCCCTCCACTTT
.	TRBV5-1	TRBJ1-1	.	CASSSRNTEAFF	TGCGCCAGCAGCTCCAGGAACACTGAAGCTTTCTTT
.	TRBV14	TRBJ2-1	.	CASSQDMGHHYNEQFF	TGTGCCAGCAGCCAAGATATGGGCCACCACTACAATGAGCAGTTCTTC
once	TRBV27	TRBJ2-7	TRBD1	CASSTPGQGTYEQYF	TGTGCCAGCAGCACTCCGGGACAGGGTACCTACGAGCAGTACTTC
once	TRBV19	TRBJ1-2	TRBD1	CASNVPGQGFSDYTF	TGTGCCAGTAACGTTCCGGGACAGGGCTTTTCCGACTACACCTTC
.	TRBV7-2	TRBJ2-3	.	CASSPKQDTQYF	TGTGCCAGCAGCCCGAAGCAAGATACGCAGTATTTT
.	TRBV27	TRBJ1-1	.	CASSEVPGRNTEAFF	TGTGCCAGCAGTGAAGTGCCAGGGCGGAACACTGAAGCTTTCTTT
.	TRBV30	TRBJ1-1	.	CAWSLDRINTEAFF	TGTGCCTGGAGTTTAGACAGAATAAACACTGAAGCTTTCTTT
few	TRBV6-2/TRBV6-3	TRBJ1-5	.	CASSYAGGLQPQHF	TGTGCCAGCAGTTACGCGGGGGGGTTACAGCCCCAGCATTTT
.	TRBV29-1	TRBJ2-3	TRBD2	CSVDGGTSGNTDTQYF	TGCAGCGTTGACGGGGGGACTAGCGGAAACACAGATACGCAGTATTTT
.	TRBV7-3	TRBJ2-3	.	CASSLYASDTDTQYF	TGTGCCAGCAGCTTATACGCTAGCGATACAGATACGCAGTATTTT
.	TRBV27	TRBJ2-4	TRBD2	CASSLRASGTNDKNIQYF	TGTGCCAGCAGTTTACGTGCTAGCGGGACCAACGACAAAAACATTCAGTACTTC
.	TRBV3-1/TRBV3-2	TRBJ1-5	.	CASSQAHGRQPQHF	TGTGCCAGCAGCCAAGCTCACGGGAGACAGCCCCAGCATTTT
.	TRBV7-6	TRBJ1-3	.	CASSLSGAVYSGNTIYF	TGTGCCAGCAGCTTATCAGGGGCGGTCTACTCTGGAAACACCATATATTTT